These T cell receptor beta chains were read from a single sample in a study of blood T cell repertoires in COVID-19. The table came from immunoSEQ multiplex PCR; TCRdb's copy has only in-frame clones and leaves some out. Of more than 200,000 clones detected, around 87% appear once; the ten largest clones hold more than 4.5%. The sample consisted of peripheral blood. The receptors come from a woman aged 60-75 years with COVID-19, enrolled during active disease. Both conserved end residues are part of each CDR3. The D gene is left open where the match is weak.

v_call	d_call	j_call	cdr3_aa
TRBV6-2/TRBV6-3	-	TRBJ1-1	CASSYAVGEAFF
TRBV5-1	TRBD2	TRBJ2-3	CASSLGSGLAGAKDTQYF
TRBV4-1	-	TRBJ2-2	CASSQESGNTGELFF
TRBV24-1	TRBD1	TRBJ2-3	CATSDPTGGGTDTQYF
TRBV2	-	TRBJ1-5	CATGEGYGQPQHF
TRBV9	-	TRBJ2-1	CASSVDAEQFF
TRBV5-4	-	TRBJ1-1	CASKPGGQTEAFF
TRBV5-1	TRBD2	TRBJ2-1	CASSLVDRTSGRVYNEQFF
TRBV11-2	-	TRBJ1-2	CASRSGGGTSYTF
TRBV9	TRBD2	TRBJ2-1	CASSVVAGEVHEQFF
TRBV5-1	-	TRBJ1-1	CASSLGPRMNTEAFF
TRBV27	TRBD2	TRBJ2-3	CASSPPASGTYTQYF
TRBV5-1	TRBD2	TRBJ2-1	CASSSRGDYNEQFF
TRBV18	TRBD1	TRBJ1-1	CASSPPRGQTEAFF
TRBV20-1	TRBD2	TRBJ2-5	CSASFLAGIQETQYF
TRBV5-1	-	TRBJ1-1	CASSLTGTEAFF
TRBV10-3	TRBD2	TRBJ2-5	CAISESVGRGTQYF
TRBV7-6	-	TRBJ2-7	CASSLSSGSYEQYF
TRBV7-3	-	TRBJ1-1	CASSLTRGPRAFF
TRBV7-9	TRBD2	TRBJ2-5	CATSRASGLQETQYF
TRBV5-5	TRBD2	TRBJ2-1	CASSPETGTRNEQFF
TRBV3-1/TRBV3-2	-	TRBJ2-2	CASSQRRRAGELFF
TRBV18	TRBD2	TRBJ2-7	CASSSSGAPYEQYF
TRBV11-2	-	TRBJ1-1	CASSLDPLVRGEVTEAFF
TRBV7-2	-	TRBJ2-6	CASSPSRSVANVLTF
TRBV6-4	-	TRBJ2-1	CASSDSGGPSGINEQFF
TRBV19	TRBD1	TRBJ1-2	CASSTPGTGGGLSGYTF
TRBV2	TRBD1	TRBJ1-1	CASSPGTGWNTEAFF
TRBV4-2	-	TRBJ1-1	CASSHGELLNTEAFF
TRBV2	-	TRBJ1-1	CASSERNLVIPRLNTEAFF
TRBV9	-	TRBJ1-4	CASSEGQLDEKLFF
TRBV19	TRBD1	TRBJ2-7	CASSSRTGYEQYF
TRBV9	TRBD2	TRBJ2-3	CASSVTSGILDTQYF
TRBV4-3	-	TRBJ1-3	CASSPQGEGSGNTIYF
TRBV9	-	TRBJ2-1	CASSPQGLGYNEQFF
TRBV19	TRBD2	TRBJ2-7	CATASGSGYEQYF
TRBV5-4	TRBD1	TRBJ2-5	CASSWDRGQETQYF
TRBV5-1	TRBD2	TRBJ2-5	CASSREGYQEWETQYF
TRBV7-9	TRBD1	TRBJ1-5	CASSWTGAGNQPQHF
TRBV4-3	-	TRBJ1-2	CASSQNHRERYTF
TRBV5-4	-	TRBJ2-1	CASSLVGGVGYNEQFF
TRBV6-2/TRBV6-3	-	TRBJ1-5	CASSYGSGAWPQHF
TRBV9	-	TRBJ2-2	CASSARDSNTGELFF
TRBV24-1	-	TRBJ1-1	CATSDPTDLNTEAFF
TRBV6-5	TRBD1	TRBJ2-1	CASLRDRALNEQFF
TRBV9	TRBD1	TRBJ1-2	CASSVEQGAYGYTF
TRBV9	-	TRBJ1-2	CASTGGASNYGYTF
TRBV6-4	TRBD1	TRBJ2-2	CATKRDSANTGELFF
TRBV10-3	-	TRBJ1-1	CAISGRVDTEAFF
TRBV6-1	-	TRBJ2-7	CASSEVGARTHPYEQYF
TRBV24-1	-	TRBJ2-3	CATSPPSGRGTQYF
TRBV6-5	TRBD2	TRBJ2-5	CASSLAGAGGTQYF
TRBV19	-	TRBJ2-5	CASRSMEETQYF
TRBV9	-	TRBJ2-7	CASSEGPSRRGYEQYF
TRBV28	-	TRBJ2-7	CASSLMGEGNEQYF
TRBV28	TRBD1	TRBJ2-3	CASSSEDRFRDTQYF